The rows below give T cell receptor beta chains drawn from one sample of a study of blood T cell repertoires in COVID-19. Method: immunoSEQ multiplex PCR; TCRdb's copy keeps in-frame clones and lacks some. This sample yields roughly 170,000 clones, of which around 85% are seen a single time; 20% belongs to the top ten. The sample comprised peripheral blood. All receptors come from a man aged 70-80 years with active or convalescent COVID-19. CDR3s include the opening cysteine and the closing phenylalanine or tryptophan. D genes are given only for firm matches. Where a row states a size, it is once, few, many or the class of an expanded clone; other rows omit it.

clone_size: .; j_call: TRBJ1-1; v_call: TRBV19; d_call: .; cdr3_aa: CASSPTSGNTEAFF; cdr3_nt: TGTGCCAGTAGCCCGACATCTGGGAACACTGAAGCTTTCTTT
clone_size: .; j_call: TRBJ1-5; v_call: TRBV28; d_call: TRBD1; cdr3_aa: CASKKGQGNQPQHF; cdr3_nt: TGTGCCAGTAAAAAGGGACAGGGCAATCAGCCCCAGCATTTT
clone_size: .; j_call: TRBJ2-5; v_call: TRBV5-1; d_call: TRBD1; cdr3_aa: CASSTGQGKETQYF; cdr3_nt: TGCGCCAGCAGCACAGGACAGGGAAAAGAGACCCAGTACTTC
clone_size: .; j_call: TRBJ1-2; v_call: TRBV29-1; d_call: .; cdr3_aa: CSVAQPGFSGYTF; cdr3_nt: TGCAGCGTTGCCCAGCCGGGGTTTAGTGGCTACACCTTC
clone_size: .; j_call: TRBJ2-3; v_call: TRBV11-3; d_call: TRBD2; cdr3_aa: CASSLGTSVSTDTQYF; cdr3_nt: TGTGCCAGCAGCTTAGGGACTAGCGTTAGCACAGATACGCAGTATTTT
clone_size: .; j_call: TRBJ2-2; v_call: TRBV5-1; d_call: TRBD1; cdr3_aa: CASSWETGTENTGELFF; cdr3_nt: TGCGCCAGCAGCTGGGAAACCGGGACAGAAAACACCGGGGAGCTGTTTTTT
clone_size: .; j_call: TRBJ1-5; v_call: TRBV7-2; d_call: .; cdr3_aa: CASRQGANQPQHF; cdr3_nt: TGTGCCAGCAGACAGGGAGCGAATCAGCCCCAGCATTTT
clone_size: .; j_call: TRBJ1-2; v_call: TRBV7-8; d_call: .; cdr3_aa: CASSLLLARDYTF; cdr3_nt: TGTGCCAGCAGCTTATTATTAGCGCGCGACTACACCTTC
clone_size: .; j_call: TRBJ2-7; v_call: TRBV27; d_call: .; cdr3_aa: CASSFKADTYYEQYF; cdr3_nt: TGTGCCAGCAGTTTCAAGGCGGACACTTATTACGAGCAGTACTTC
clone_size: .; j_call: TRBJ1-5; v_call: TRBV7-2; d_call: .; cdr3_aa: CASSSGGGNQPQHF; cdr3_nt: TGTGCCAGCAGCTCGGGGGGAGGCAATCAGCCCCAGCATTTT
clone_size: .; j_call: TRBJ2-2; v_call: TRBV7-7; d_call: .; cdr3_aa: CASSLFPGQGLELFF; cdr3_nt: TGTGCCAGCAGCTTATTCCCGGGACAAGGCCTGGAGCTGTTTTTT
clone_size: .; j_call: TRBJ2-2; v_call: TRBV7-2; d_call: .; cdr3_aa: CASSVQETGELFF; cdr3_nt: TGTGCCAGCAGCGTACAGGAGACCGGGGAGCTGTTTTTT
clone_size: once; j_call: TRBJ1-3; v_call: TRBV9; d_call: .; cdr3_aa: CASSVEGDTIYF; cdr3_nt: TGTGCCAGCAGCGTAGAGGGGGACACCATATATTTT
clone_size: .; j_call: TRBJ2-5; v_call: TRBV6-5; d_call: TRBD1; cdr3_aa: CASSKTGVETQYF; cdr3_nt: TGTGCCAGCAGTAAAACAGGGGTGGAGACCCAGTACTTC
clone_size: .; j_call: TRBJ1-1; v_call: TRBV29-1; d_call: TRBD1; cdr3_aa: CSVGDRGDTEAFF; cdr3_nt: TGCAGCGTTGGGGACAGGGGGGACACTGAAGCTTTCTTT
clone_size: .; j_call: TRBJ2-3; v_call: TRBV3-1/TRBV3-2; d_call: .; cdr3_aa: CASSQDRHHTQYF; cdr3_nt: TGTGCCAGCAGCCAAGATAGACACCATACGCAGTATTTT
clone_size: once; j_call: TRBJ2-1; v_call: TRBV7-9; d_call: TRBD1; cdr3_aa: CASTLGQGADSSYNEQFF; cdr3_nt: TGTGCCAGCACCCTGGGACAGGGGGCCGACAGCTCCTACAATGAGCAGTTCTTC
clone_size: .; j_call: TRBJ2-1; v_call: TRBV5-1; d_call: .; cdr3_aa: CASSLGSRDNEQFF; cdr3_nt: TGCGCCAGCAGCTTGGGGTCCCGGGACAATGAGCAGTTCTTC
clone_size: .; j_call: TRBJ2-5; v_call: TRBV24-1; d_call: .; cdr3_aa: CATSDRSGQETQYF; cdr3_nt: TGTGCCACCAGTGACCGCAGCGGGCAAGAGACCCAGTACTTC
clone_size: .; j_call: TRBJ2-3; v_call: TRBV11-2; d_call: .; cdr3_aa: CASSLDFRADTQYF; cdr3_nt: TGTGCCAGCAGCTTAGATTTTCGGGCAGATACGCAGTATTTT
clone_size: .; j_call: TRBJ1-5; v_call: TRBV5-1; d_call: TRBD1; cdr3_aa: CASSLGTGRNQPQHF; cdr3_nt: TGCGCCAGCAGCTTGGGGACAGGGAGGAATCAGCCCCAGCATTTT
clone_size: .; j_call: TRBJ1-5; v_call: TRBV6-1; d_call: .; cdr3_aa: CASRPGGSNQPQHF; cdr3_nt: TGTGCCAGCAGACCCGGGGGGAGCAATCAGCCCCAGCATTTT
clone_size: few; j_call: TRBJ2-1; v_call: TRBV7-9; d_call: .; cdr3_aa: CASSSTLEEQFF; cdr3_nt: TGTGCCAGCAGCTCCACTTTAGAGGAGCAGTTCTTC
clone_size: .; j_call: TRBJ2-3; v_call: TRBV11-2; d_call: TRBD2; cdr3_aa: CASSLKRPSGTHRTDTQYF; cdr3_nt: TGTGCCAGCAGCTTAAAGAGGCCTAGCGGGACGCACCGCACAGATACGCAGTATTTT
clone_size: .; j_call: TRBJ1-1; v_call: TRBV6-5; d_call: .; cdr3_aa: CASSYSPRAGSMGAFF; cdr3_nt: TGTGCCAGCAGTTACTCCCCAAGGGCAGGGTCCATGGGAGCTTTCTTT
clone_size: .; j_call: TRBJ2-1; v_call: TRBV29-1; d_call: TRBD2; cdr3_aa: CSGSGSSYNEQFF; cdr3_nt: TGCAGCGGTAGCGGGAGCTCCTACAATGAGCAGTTCTTC
clone_size: few; j_call: TRBJ2-1; v_call: TRBV7-2; d_call: TRBD2; cdr3_aa: CASSFVAGEAEEQFF; cdr3_nt: TGTGCCAGCAGCTTTGTAGCGGGAGAGGCGGAGGAGCAGTTCTTC
clone_size: .; j_call: TRBJ2-5; v_call: TRBV4-3; d_call: .; cdr3_aa: CASSQDGKETQYF; cdr3_nt: TGCGCCAGCAGCCAGGACGGGAAAGAGACCCAGTACTTC
clone_size: .; j_call: TRBJ1-6; v_call: TRBV15; d_call: .; cdr3_aa: CATSRGPGGSYNSPLHF; cdr3_nt: TGTGCCACCAGCAGAGGACCCGGGGGCTCCTATAATTCACCCCTCCACTTT
clone_size: .; j_call: TRBJ1-4; v_call: TRBV7-2; d_call: .; cdr3_aa: CASSLDRVGTNEKLFF; cdr3_nt: TGTGCCAGCAGCTTAGACAGGGTGGGAACTAATGAAAAACTGTTTTTT